This T cell receptor (beta chain) originates from a study of shared clonotypes between healthy human individuals. Study-level information: Those who served as donors were a couple of women and a few men between the ages of 18 and 49.

Over several immunoSEQ plates, each subset's genomic DNA was distributed in even portions. Some clones are missing from TCRdb's copy, which holds only in-frame ones; the method was immunoSEQ multiplex PCR. The data contain approximately 1.1 million clones, more than 75% of them singletons. The split of CD4+ cells yielded CD45RA+ naive and CD45RA-negative memory subsets. Points from the study as a whole: Naive CD4 clonotypes overlapped across a few donors at around 5%.

This clone was counted between two and nine times. Its specificity is not known. Other DNA variants within this sample encode the same CDR3. The sample was memory CD4+ T cells from PBMCs. Subset reported: CD45RA-negative fraction. The receptor's source is a young man in good health. Some clones in this sample may be carry-over from other donors' samples.

This CDR3 reads CASSPPLETQYF. The CDR3 DNA reads TGTGCCAGCAGCCCGCCGTTAGAGACCCAGTACTTC. J is TRBJ2-5 and V is TRBV7-6; no clear D gene. The CDR3 length is 12 residues. The germline V gene encodes CDR1 SGHVS and CDR2 FNYEAQ. Deletions cut 5 bases from V and 4 bases from J, with 8 bases between.